This TCR beta chain was observed in a study of post-analysis software for immune sequencing data (dated by TCRdb to the mid-2010s). Regarding the complete study: Recorded disease courses included relapsing-remitting, secondary progressive and progressive-relapsing multiple sclerosis, with some patients lacking subtype annotation. A subset of samples was prepared in parallel using single-end sample barcoding, then pooled and co-amplified after Illumina adapter ligation. The multiple sclerosis patient repertoires were compared with under 13 previously published healthy control repertoires from donors aged about 6 to 26 years. What the work shows at the level of the full study, not this receptor alone: When samples were clustered directly using the F measure, samples prepared in the same batch co-clustered strongly, which prompted a batch-effect correction. Patients showed significantly higher frequencies than controls for a few TRBV segments, among them TRBV5-6, TRBV5-1 and TRBV20-1. The control group was slightly older than the multiple sclerosis patient group. Multiple sclerosis patients had significantly lower normalized Chao1 diversity than controls, a result that suggests substantial peripheral T-cell clonal expansion.

The library was built by means of PCR. Sequencing was carried out with an Illumina HiSeq 2500. To reduce PCR and sequencing biases, unique molecular identifiers were built into the TCR beta cDNA libraries. Some 500,000 cDNA molecules were obtained for every 1 to 10 million input T cells, so each molecule roughly corresponded to one T cell. The patient libraries were prepared and sequenced with the same protocol used for the earlier healthy control dataset. Samples belonging to the same batch were prepared together, multiplexed and sequenced on a shared HiSeq lane. The paper's processing steps were these. Raw barcoded reads were processed with MIGEC, and single-read molecular identifier groups were discarded before consensus assembly and CDR3 extraction. Clonotype tables were post-analysed with VDJtools, normalizing diversity by down-sampling all datasets to the smallest sample size. To correct batch-related cross-sample contamination, repertoire overlap clustering matched CDR3 amino acid sequences but not nucleotide sequences. The raw public data were reprocessed by TCRdb itself: fastp quality trimming at Q25, MiXCR clonotype calling, in-frame beta chains only. For every CDR3 protein sequence, its rows merge into one entry that carries the most common genes and DNA. The V and J calls were not made by the authors but by TCRdb's processing. This sample comprises hundreds of thousands of distinct CDR3 sequences, roughly 30% of them detected only once. About 0.5% of the sample goes to the ten largest clones.

To demonstrate the VDJtools post-analysis software, the study profiled TCR beta repertoires from the peripheral blood of about 13 young patients with multiple sclerosis. Multiple sclerosis patients were children and adolescents aged about 6 to 15 years. As regards this clonotype: The clone's antigen remains unknown. The junction departs from the called germline gene at one end, perhaps through a read error.

Including the terminal cysteine and phenylalanine, the CDR3 comprises 13 residues. CDR3 DNA is the only sequence kept; it has 39 bases, read in frame from the first base. The material sequenced was blood. The rearranged segments are TRBV12-3 or TRBV12-4 and TRBJ2-3; TRBD1 lines up with 7 middle nucleotides. The origin of this receptor is a girl aged 5-17 years with multiple sclerosis. The CDR3 is CASSRQGTDAQYF. The DNA is TGTGCCAGCAGTAGACAGGGAACAGATGCGCAGTATTTT.